This T cell receptor beta chain was recorded in a study of control samples from healthy donors and cancer patients. The table came from immunoSEQ multiplex PCR; TCRdb's copy has only in-frame clones and leaves some out. The repertoire consists of fewer than 45,000 clones, with approximately 90% occurring once and the leading ten covering approximately 23%. The source of this sequence is a woman in her thirties or forties with head and neck cancer. Sequencing input: PBMCs.

CDR3 nucleotides: TGTGCCAGCAGCTTTTTGTCAGGAGACACTGAAGCTTTCTTT. Its translation: CASSFLSGDTEAFF. This chain joins TRBV11-2 and TRBJ1-1; D gene ambiguous. In germline, CDR1 is SGHAT, CDR2 FQNNGV. V was clipped by 3 bases and J by 3 bases, with 11 bases between them. The CDR3 sequence is 14 residues long. Drawing the rest from reference TRBV11-2 and TRBJ1-1, the complete variable domain is EAGVAQSPRYKIIEKRQSVAFWCNPISGHATLYWYQQILGQGPKLLIQFQNNGVVDDSQLPKDRFSAERLKGVDSTLKIQPAKLEDSAVYLCASSFLSGDTEAFFGQGTRLTVV.